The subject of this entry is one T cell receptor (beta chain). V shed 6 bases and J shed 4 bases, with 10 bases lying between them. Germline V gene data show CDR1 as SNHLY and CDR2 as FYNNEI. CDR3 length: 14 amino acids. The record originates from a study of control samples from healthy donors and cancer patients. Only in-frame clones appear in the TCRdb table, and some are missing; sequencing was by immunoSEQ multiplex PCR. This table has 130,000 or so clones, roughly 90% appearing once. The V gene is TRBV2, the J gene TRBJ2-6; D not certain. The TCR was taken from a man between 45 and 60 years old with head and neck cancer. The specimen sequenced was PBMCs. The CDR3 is CASRTPGGANVLTF. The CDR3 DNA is TGTGCCAGCAGAACCCCCGGAGGGGCCAACGTCCTGACTTTC.